Below are 24 T cell receptor beta chains sequenced from a single sample in a study of somatic mutations in cytotoxic T cells in rheumatoid arthritis. The repertoire was sequenced with immunoSEQ multiplex PCR; TCRdb's copy has only in-frame clones and lacks some. Of a few thousand clones listed, more than 70% are singletons. Sequencing used CD8+ T cells sorted from blood. These receptors came from a woman aged 45-59 years with rheumatoid arthritis.

The rearrangement uses TRBV7-9 and TRBJ1-5, with TRBD1 matching over 12 bases. CDR3 length: 17 residues. V trimming: 4 bases; J trimming: 3 bases; junction bases outside the gene matches: 7. Germline V gene data show CDR1 as SEHNR and CDR2 as FQNEAQ (reference sequence). CDR3 sequence reads: CASSYGTGGGYNQPQHF. The CDR3, as DNA: TGTGCCAGCAGCTACGGGACAGGGGGCGGCTACAATCAGCCCCAGCATTTT.

This clone was counted a few times. V and J are TRBV9 and TRBJ1-1; unclear D gene. Trimming stripped 3 bases from V and 0 bases from J, with 15 bases between. Germline V gene lookup returns CDR1 SGDLS and CDR2 YYNGEE. The CDR3 is 16 amino acids. In DNA, the CDR3 is TGTGCCAGCAGCGGGGGAGGCAGTCCCATGAACACTGAAGCTTTCTTT. Protein product: CASSGGGSPMNTEAFF.

This clone was recorded only once. The rearrangement uses TRBV4-1 and TRBJ2-1, with 8 bases fitting TRBD2. V lost 0 bases to trimming and J lost 14 bases; unmatched junction nucleotides: 0. Germline CDR1 MGHRA, CDR2 YSYEKL. The CDR3 extends over 11 amino acids. CDR3 region: CASSQEGLEFF. The CDR3 region has the DNA TGCGCCAGCAGCCAAGAGGGACTAGAGTTCTTC.

This chain joins TRBV27 and TRBJ2-7; D unclear. The ends were cut back, 5 bases at V and 4 bases at J, with 18 bases in the middle. The CDR3 covers 15 residues. Germline V CDR1 and CDR2: MNHEY, SMNVEV (reference sequence). The CDR3 DNA reads TGTGCCAGCAGTCTGCGTGGATTAGCCGAGTACGAGCAGTACTTC. Its translation is CASSLRGLAEYEQYF.

This clone was seen only once. The chain joins TRBV4-1 to TRBJ2-7; 9 nucleotides agree with TRBD2. The V segment lost 1 base and the J segment 7 bases; nucleotides outside the gene matches: 8. From germline, CDR1 is MGHRA and CDR2 YSYEKL. This CDR3 is 15 amino acids long. The CDR3 bases are TGCGCCAGCAGCCAAGTTTGGCGGGAGGGGGGGGAGCAGTACTTC. Its translation is CASSQVWREGGEQYF.

The chain carries TRBV10-1 and TRBJ2-1; no reliable D call. V lost 1 base to trimming and J lost 5 bases, with 6 bases between them. The V gene's germline CDR1 is WNHNN and CDR2 SYGVQD (reference sequence). The CDR3 contains 13 residues. Here the CDR3 reads CASSEYTDNEQFF. The DNA of the CDR3 is TGCGCCAGCAGTGAGTACACAGACAATGAGCAGTTCTTC.

The chain joins TRBV6-1 to TRBJ2-7; 12 bases agree with TRBD2. Germline loops: CDR1 MNHNS, CDR2 SASEGT. J lost 3 bases, V lost 8 bases, and 5 bases had no gene match. The CDR3 runs 14 residues. CDR3 protein: CASQKTSGSYEQYF. In DNA form, the CDR3 reads TGTGCCAGCCAAAAGACTAGCGGGAGCTACGAGCAGTACTTC.

This sequence joins TRBV28 and TRBJ1-1; no clear D. The germline gives CDR1 MDHEN, CDR2 SYDVKM. The CDR3 consists of 14 residues. Trimming took 2 bases from V and 3 from J, leaving 10 bases between them. The CDR3 nucleotides are TGTGCCAGCAGTTTAGGGCTTTCGGACACTGAAGCTTTCTTT. This codes for CASSLGLSDTEAFF.

The V gene is TRBV5-6, the J gene TRBJ2-3; 8 nucleotides line up with TRBD2. V shed 6 bases, J shed 6 bases, and the junction held 6 bases outside the gene matches. The CDR3 length is 13 residues. Germline V CDR1 and CDR2: SGHDT, YYEEEE. The DNA for the CDR3 is TGTGCCAGCACAACGGGAGGGTGGGATACGCAGTATTTT. It yields the protein CASTTGGWDTQYF. The variable domain in full, with the rest retrieved from reference TRBV5-6 and TRBJ2-3, is DAGVTQSPTHLIKTRGQQVTLRCSPKSGHDTVSWYQQALGQGPQFIFQYYEEEERQRGNFPDRFSGHQFPNYSSELNVNALLLGDSALYLCASTTGGWDTQYFGPGTRLTVL.

The chain joins TRBV2 to TRBJ1-3; D gene ambiguous. The CDR3 consists of 13 residues. Germline loops: CDR1 SNHLY, CDR2 FYNNEI. The ends were cut back, 5 bases at V and 0 bases at J, with 5 bases in the middle. CDR3 sequence (DNA): TGTGCCAGCAGTAAGAGCTCTGGAAACACCATATATTTT. Protein sequence: CASSKSSGNTIYF. The variable domain in full, with the rest retrieved from reference TRBV2 and TRBJ1-3, is EPEVTQTPSHQVTQMGQEVILRCVPISNHLYFYWYRQILGQKVEFLVSFYNNEISEKSEIFDDQFSVERPDGSNFTLKIRSTKLEDSAMYFCASSKSSGNTIYFGEGSWLTVV.

The genes are TRBV19 and TRBJ2-1; D not certain. Germline V CDR1 and CDR2: LNHDA, SQIVND (reference sequence). The V gene lost 4 bases and the J gene lost 7 bases, with 5 bases spanning the gap. This CDR3 is 11 amino acids long. DNA of the CDR3: TGTGCCAGTAGTAACGGGAATGAGCAGTTCTTC. Residues: CASSNGNEQFF.

CDR3 DNA: TGTGCCAGCAGCTTAGAGGGTTTACGACTAGATGGGGAGCAGTACTTC. Its translation is CASSLEGLRLDGEQYF. This chain links TRBV7-9 with TRBJ2-7, with D perhaps TRBD2 (6 bases). Germline assignment: CDR1 SEHNR and CDR2 FQNEAQ (reference sequence). This CDR3 is built from 16 residues. V gave up 1 base and J gave up 7 bases, with 20 bases separating them. Together with reference TRBV7-9 and TRBJ2-7, the CDR3 gives the full variable domain: DTGVSQNPRHKITKRGQNVTFRCDPISEHNRLYWYRQTLGQGPEFLTYFQNEAQLEKSRLLSDRFSAERPKGSFSTLEIQRTEQGDSAMYLCASSLEGLRLDGEQYFGPGTRLTVT.

The gene calls are TRBV2 and TRBJ1-2; D gene unclear. V was pared by 6 bases and J by 5 bases, with 13 bases between. This CDR3 region has 13 residues. Germline loops: CDR1 SNHLY, CDR2 FYNNEI. CDR3 residues: CASRGDTAYGYTF. The CDR3 nucleotides are TGTGCCAGCAGAGGCGACACCGCATATGGCTACACCTTC.

This chain links TRBV6-6 with TRBJ2-1, with 12 bases fitting TRBD2. V shed 6 bases and J 6 bases; nucleotides not matched to a gene: 6. The V gene's germline CDR1 is MNHNY and CDR2 SVGAGI (reference sequence). The CDR3 has 15 amino acids. The CDR3 DNA follows: TGTGCCAGCAGACTGACTAGCGGGGGACCCAATGAGCAGTTCTTC. It codes for CASRLTSGGPNEQFF.

DNA for the CDR3: TGCGCCAGCAGCCCCACCGCGGGAGGAACAGATACGCAGTATTTT. Residues: CASSPTAGGTDTQYF. This rearrangement joins TRBV5-1 to TRBJ2-3, with TRBD2 matching over 8 bases. Germline CDR1 reads SGHRS; CDR2 reads YFSETQ. The CDR3 is 15 residues long. Unmatched junction bases numbered 7, after V lost 4 bases and J lost 3 bases.

The V and J genes are TRBV19 and TRBJ2-7; 8 nucleotides line up with TRBD2. The trim removed 6 bases at V and 7 bases at J, leaving 8 bases unmatched. Germline V gives CDR1 LNHDA, CDR2 SQIVND (reference sequence). The CDR3 is made up of 13 amino acids. CDR3 region: CASSGRAGQEQYF. CDR3 sequence (DNA): TGTGCCAGTAGCGGGAGGGCTGGTCAAGAGCAGTACTTC.

In this sample, this clone turned up once. The rearrangement links TRBV7-8 to TRBJ1-5; maybe TRBD1 (6 bases). V was pared by 2 bases and J by 4 bases, with 12 bases between. CDR3 length equals 15 residues. In germline, CDR1 is SGHVS, CDR2 FQNEAQ. The chain's CDR3 is CASSLSQGVNQPQHF. CDR3 DNA sequence: TGTGCCAGCAGCTTATCACAGGGTGTGAATCAGCCCCAGCATTTT.

This chain joins TRBV14 and TRBJ1-1; 7 nucleotides line up with TRBD1. Trimming took 3 bases from V and 6 from J; bases not matched to a gene: 10. In germline, CDR1 is SGHDN, CDR2 FVKESK. CDR3 length: 15 residues. CDR3 bases: TGTGCCAGCAGCCAGTTCAGGGGCACAGGGGCTGAAGCTTTCTTT. This encodes CASSQFRGTGAEAFF.

This clone came up a few times. CDR3 protein: CASSYIANQETQYF. CDR3 bases: TGTGCCAGCAGTTACATAGCGAACCAAGAGACCCAGTACTTC. The genes are TRBV7-9 and TRBJ2-5; the D gene is possibly TRBD2 (5 bases). The V end lost 6 bases, the J end lost 0 bases, and 11 bases lay between the germline ends. From germline, CDR1 is SEHNR and CDR2 FQNEAQ (reference sequence). CDR3 size: 14 residues.

This chain connects TRBV27 to TRBJ1-1; D remains ambiguous. Germline loops: CDR1 MNHEY, CDR2 SMNVEV (reference sequence). This CDR3 has 13 amino acids. V lost 3 bases, J lost 1 base, and 6 bases lay in between. CDR3 sequence: CASSLWQNTEAFF. The CDR3 region has the DNA TGTGCCAGCAGTTTGTGGCAGAACACTGAAGCTTTCTTT.

On this clone itself: The missing conserved phenylalanine or tryptophan at the end of this CDR3 makes a read error likely. The V and J genes are TRBV7-9 and TRBJ2-7; no firm D call. The germline gives CDR1 SEHNR, CDR2 FQNEAQ (reference sequence). The CDR3 consists of 13 residues. Trimming took off 4 bases at V and 3 bases at J, with 10 bases between the two ends. CDR3 DNA: TGTGCCAGCAGCTCGGGTTGGGGCTACGAGCAGTACCTC. This gives the protein CASSSGWGYEQYL.

This clone is large within its sample. The chain is built from TRBV11-3 and TRBJ2-1; 9 nucleotides line up with TRBD1. Germline CDR1 and CDR2: SGHNT and YENEEA. With 2 bases clipped from V and 4 bases from J, the junction kept 3 bases outside the gene matches. The CDR3 extends over 15 amino acids. Here the CDR3 DNA reads TGTGCCAGCAGCTTAAGGACAGGGGATTACAATGAGCAGTTCTTC. Translated: CASSLRTGDYNEQFF.

V and J are TRBV4-1 and TRBJ1-2; D may be TRBD1 (6 bases). CDR3 size: 14 residues. V gave up 1 base and J gave up 3 bases, with 9 bases separating them. Germline V lookup: CDR1 MGHRA, CDR2 YSYEKL. The CDR3 sequence: CASSQVPGDYGYTF. DNA of the CDR3: TGCGCCAGCAGCCAAGTCCCAGGGGACTATGGCTACACCTTC.

A single count supports this clone. The rearrangement uses TRBV27 and TRBJ1-4, with a weak D call TRBD1 (5 bases). Germline V gene sequence: CDR1 MNHEY, CDR2 SMNVEV (reference sequence). Trimming left V 4 bases short and J 8 bases short, with 17 bases between. This CDR3 has 15 residues. The CDR3 sequence: CASSSRAPLEEKLFF. In nucleotides, the CDR3 is TGTGCCAGCAGTTCCAGGGCTCCCCTGGAAGAAAAACTGTTTTTT.